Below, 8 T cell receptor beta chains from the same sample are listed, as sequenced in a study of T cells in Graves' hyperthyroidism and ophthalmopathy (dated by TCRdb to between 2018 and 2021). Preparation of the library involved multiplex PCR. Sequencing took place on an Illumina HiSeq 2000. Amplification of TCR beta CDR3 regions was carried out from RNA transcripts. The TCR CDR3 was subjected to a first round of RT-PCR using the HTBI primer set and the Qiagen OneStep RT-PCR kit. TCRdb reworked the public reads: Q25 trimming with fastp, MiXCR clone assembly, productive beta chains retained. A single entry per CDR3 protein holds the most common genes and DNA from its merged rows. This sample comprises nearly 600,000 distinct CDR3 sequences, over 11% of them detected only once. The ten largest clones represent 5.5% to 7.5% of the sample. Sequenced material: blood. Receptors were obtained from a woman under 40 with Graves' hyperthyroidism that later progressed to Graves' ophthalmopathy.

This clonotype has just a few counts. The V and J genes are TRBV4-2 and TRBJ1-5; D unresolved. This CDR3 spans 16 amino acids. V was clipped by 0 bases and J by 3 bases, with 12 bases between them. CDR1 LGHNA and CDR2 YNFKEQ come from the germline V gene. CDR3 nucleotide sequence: TGTGCCAGCAGCCAAGAACCGGGCGCGAACAATCAGCCCCAGCATTTT. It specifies CASSQEPGANNQPQHF.

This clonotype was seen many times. The CDR3 nucleotides read TGTGCCAGTAGAGGGACAGTTGGCGAGCAGTACTTC. It is translated as CASRGTVGEQYF. This chain uses TRBV19 with TRBJ2-7; 7 nucleotides match TRBD1. This CDR3 is built from 12 residues. With V trimmed by 6 bases and J by 6 bases, 5 bases remained unmatched. Germline lookup yields CDR1 LNHDA and CDR2 SQIVND (reference sequence).

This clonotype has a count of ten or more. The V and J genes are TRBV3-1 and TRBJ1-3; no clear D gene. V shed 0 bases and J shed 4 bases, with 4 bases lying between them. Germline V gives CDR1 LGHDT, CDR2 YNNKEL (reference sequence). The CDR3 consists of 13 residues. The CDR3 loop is CASSQDYGNTIYF. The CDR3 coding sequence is TGTGCCAGCAGCCAAGACTACGGAAACACCATATATTTT.

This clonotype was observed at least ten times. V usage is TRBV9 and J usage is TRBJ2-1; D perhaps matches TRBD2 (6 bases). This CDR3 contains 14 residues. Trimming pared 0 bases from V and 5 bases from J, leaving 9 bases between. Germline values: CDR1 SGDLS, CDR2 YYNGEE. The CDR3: CASSVEGLNNEQFF. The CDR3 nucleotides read TGTGCCAGCAGCGTAGAGGGACTTAACAATGAGCAGTTCTTC.

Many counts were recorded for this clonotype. CDR3 sequence: CASSLAQGSSSREQYF. The CDR3 region has the DNA TGCGCCAGCAGCTTGGCGCAGGGGAGCTCGTCACGCGAGCAGTACTTC. The V gene is TRBV5-1, the J gene TRBJ2-7; D is perhaps TRBD1 (6 bases). V was cut by 0 bases and J by 6 bases, with 19 bases left in between. Germline lookup yields CDR1 SGHRS and CDR2 YFSETQ. The CDR3 loop spans 16 amino acids.

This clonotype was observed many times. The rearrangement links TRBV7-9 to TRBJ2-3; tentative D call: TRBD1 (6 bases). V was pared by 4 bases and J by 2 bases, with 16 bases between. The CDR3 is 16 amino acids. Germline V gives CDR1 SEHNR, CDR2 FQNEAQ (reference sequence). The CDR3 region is CASSSPQGQHTDTQYF. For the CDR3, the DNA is TGTGCCAGCAGCTCCCCACAAGGACAGCACACAGATACGCAGTATTTT.

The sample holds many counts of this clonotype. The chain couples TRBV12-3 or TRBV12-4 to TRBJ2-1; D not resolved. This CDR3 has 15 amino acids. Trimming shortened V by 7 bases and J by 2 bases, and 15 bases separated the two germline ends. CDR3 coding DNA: TGTGCCAGCACCGTGCCCCGGTCGACCTACAATGAGCAGTTCTTC. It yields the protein CASTVPRSTYNEQFF.

CDR3 coding DNA: TGTGCCTGGACCCATGGGACAGGGTACGAGCAGTACTTC. The encoded protein is CAWTHGTGYEQYF. The chain links TRBV30 to TRBJ2-7, with 9 nucleotides matching TRBD1. This CDR3 is 13 amino acids long. The V gene's germline CDR1 is GTSNPN and CDR2 SVGIG (reference sequence). V trimming: 4 bases; J trimming: 4 bases; junction bases outside the gene matches: 5.